Listed below are T cell receptor beta chains from one sample, sequenced in a study of shared clonotypes between healthy human individuals. Measured with immunoSEQ multiplex PCR; TCRdb has only the in-frame clones, and not every one. In the table there are over 1.4 million clones, roughly 96% of which are singletons. The sequencing sample was made of naive CD4+ T cells sorted from blood. Every receptor here comes from a man aged 30-40 years in good health. Both conserved end residues are part of each CDR3. A D gene is named only where the DNA matches it firmly. A clone size is listed for some rows: how often the clone was seen (once, few, many), or a class if it is expanded.

>TRBJ2-2|once|TRBV9|TRBD2
CASSVSGAGGELFF
TGTGCCAGCAGCGTTAGCGGGGCAGGCGGGGAGCTGTTTTTT
>TRBJ2-1|-|TRBV18|-
CASSPLISLASLNEQFF
TGTGCCAGCTCACCTTTAATTTCGCTAGCCTCCCTCAATGAGCAGTTCTTC
>TRBJ2-5|-|TRBV29-1|-
CSVVGHEETQYF
TGCAGCGTTGTGGGACACGAAGAGACCCAGTACTTC
>TRBJ2-3|-|TRBV14|TRBD2
CASSQDSGRATDTQYF
TGTGCCAGCAGCCAAGATAGCGGGAGAGCCACAGATACGCAGTATTTT
>TRBJ2-7|-|TRBV28|-
CASSLWISSGLGGTSYEQYF
TGTGCCAGCAGTTTATGGATTAGTTCGGGACTGGGCGGAACATCCTACGAGCAGTACTTC
>TRBJ1-1|-|TRBV11-2|-
CASSLRAEAFF
TGTGCCAGCAGCTTAAGGGCTGAAGCTTTCTTT
>TRBJ2-7|-|TRBV7-9|TRBD2
CASSQVGLAYEQYF
TGTGCCAGCAGCCAGGTGGGACTAGCCTACGAGCAGTACTTC
>TRBJ1-5|-|TRBV6-1|-
CASSDLGIRNQPQHF
TGTGCCAGCAGTGACTTAGGGATACGCAATCAGCCCCAGCATTTT
>TRBJ2-3|-|TRBV5-5|-
CASSLSGQLLPDTQYF
TGTGCCAGCAGCTTGAGCGGACAGCTCCTTCCAGATACGCAGTATTTT
>TRBJ2-3|-|TRBV27|-
CASSPGGRTDTQYF
TGTGCCAGCAGTCCCGGGGGCAGGACAGATACGCAGTATTTT
>TRBJ2-5|-|TRBV5-1|-
CASTSPGQETQYF
TGCGCCAGCACCTCCCCGGGCCAAGAGACCCAGTACTTC
>TRBJ2-7|-|TRBV11-2|-
CASSLATGPYEQYF
TGTGCCAGCAGCTTAGCTACAGGACCCTACGAGCAGTACTTC
>TRBJ2-1|once|TRBV9|-
CASSVDPSSYNEQFF
TGTGCCAGCAGCGTAGACCCGAGCTCCTACAATGAGCAGTTCTTC
>TRBJ2-1|-|TRBV5-1|TRBD1
CASFPGTFGTGEQFF
TGCGCCAGCTTTCCCGGGACTTTCGGGACAGGTGAGCAGTTCTTC
>TRBJ1-1|-|TRBV6-1|-
CASSVPLGRNTEAFF
TGTGCCAGCAGTGTACCCCTGGGGAGGAACACTGAAGCTTTCTTT
>TRBJ2-7|-|TRBV13|-
CASSFSGQGSYEQYF
TGTGCCAGCAGCTTTTCGGGACAAGGCTCCTACGAGCAGTACTTC
>TRBJ2-3|-|TRBV7-9|TRBD2
CASSQGIAGFSTDTQYF
TGTGCCAGCAGCCAAGGGATAGCGGGGTTTAGCACAGATACGCAGTATTTT
>TRBJ2-3|-|TRBV18|TRBD2
CASSPLPTSGSGDTQYF
TGTGCCAGCTCACCACTACCGACTAGCGGGAGTGGAGATACGCAGTATTTT
>TRBJ2-5|-|TRBV25-1|TRBD1
CASSDWDRQETQYF
TGTGCCAGCAGTGATTGGGACAGACAAGAGACCCAGTACTTC
>TRBJ2-5|-|TRBV5-4|-
CASSLQAAVGQETQYF
TGTGCCAGCAGCTTGCAGGCGGCAGTGGGTCAAGAGACCCAGTACTTC
>TRBJ2-7|-|TRBV18|TRBD1
CASSPPRQGRLGYEQYF
TGTGCCAGCTCACCACCCCGACAGGGTAGATTGGGGTACGAGCAGTACTTC
>TRBJ2-2|-|TRBV5-4|-
CASSLRRTGELFF
TGTGCCAGCAGCTTGCGTCGTACCGGGGAGCTGTTTTTT
>TRBJ1-5|once|TRBV19|TRBD1
CASSIAQTGFQPQHF
TGTGCCAGTAGTATAGCTCAGACAGGGTTCCAGCCCCAGCATTTT
>TRBJ2-3|-|TRBV13|-
CASSFRVGGTDTQYF
TGTGCCAGCAGCTTCAGGGTTGGGGGGACAGATACGCAGTATTTT
>TRBJ2-2|-|TRBV5-1|-
CASSPDVSNTGELFF
TGCGCCAGCAGTCCGGACGTTTCGAACACCGGGGAGCTGTTTTTT
>TRBJ2-1|-|TRBV28|TRBD2
CASIPAGAGRSYNEQFF
TGTGCCAGCATCCCAGCCGGAGCGGGGCGCTCCTACAATGAGCAGTTCTTC
>TRBJ2-1|-|TRBV11-3|TRBD1
CASSSPTGNEQFF
TGTGCCAGCAGCTCTCCGACAGGGAATGAGCAGTTCTTC
>TRBJ2-7|-|TRBV5-1|TRBD1
CASSLAVGQDYEQYF
TGCGCCAGCAGCTTGGCCGTTGGACAGGATTACGAGCAGTACTTC
>TRBJ2-7|-|TRBV7-2|-
CASSPGGREQYF
TGTGCCAGCAGCCCCGGGGGCAGGGAGCAGTACTTC
>TRBJ1-5|-|TRBV18|TRBD1
CASSPRGGQNQPQHF
TGTGCCAGCTCACCCAGGGGGGGCCAAAATCAGCCCCAGCATTTT
>TRBJ2-7|-|TRBV6-1|TRBD1
CASSELRQGVHEQYF
TGTGCCAGCAGTGAACTGAGACAGGGGGTCCACGAGCAGTACTTC